Described below is a single TCR beta chain sequence and its context. Antigen: not known. V was cut by 3 bases and J by 6 bases, with 18 bases left in between. The germline gives CDR1 SGHAT, CDR2 FQNNGV. The CDR3 runs 16 residues. The assay was immunoSEQ multiplex PCR, and TCRdb's table has in-frame clones only and misses some. The sample holds around 130,000 clones; approximately 94% are singletons and the top ten take around 0.16%. This specimen comes from a study of graft-versus-host responses after intestinal transplantation. Whole-study context: Recipients obtained multivisceral, liver-intestinal, or isolated intestinal transplants.

The source of this sequence is a human donor who received an intestinal transplant. The sample was unstimulated CD4+ T cells sorted from spleen or lymph node cells, taken before intestinal transplant. The chain recombines TRBV11-2 with TRBJ2-4, with D perhaps matching TRBD1 (6 bases). The CDR3 loop is CASSFAGSGAANIQYF. The CDR3 DNA is TGTGCCAGCAGCTTCGCCGGCTCAGGGGCTGCAAACATTCAGTACTTC.